The 25 T cell receptor beta chains given below trace back to one sample, sequenced in a study of Ad26.COV2.S vaccination and SARS-CoV-2 variants. Sequenced by immunoSEQ multiplex PCR; TCRdb stores in-frame clones only, minus some. The sample consists of around 350,000 clones, about 92% of them appearing once. The starting material was peripheral blood, obtained after recovery from COVID-19. The receptors stem from a human donor who had recovered from COVID-19.

The chain links TRBV5-1 to TRBJ1-1; tentative D call: TRBD1 (6 bases). The germline V gene encodes CDR1 SGHRS and CDR2 YFSETQ. This CDR3 contains 13 residues. Deletions cut 4 bases from V and 8 bases from J, with 15 bases between. The CDR3 loop reads CASSLSGAGEAFF. The CDR3 DNA reads TGCGCCAGCAGCCTGTCAGGGGCAGGGGAAGCTTTCTTT.

This clone was seen only once. V usage is TRBV7-9 and J usage is TRBJ1-3; unclear D gene. CDR1 and CDR2 (germline): SEHNR, FQNEAQ (reference sequence). The ends were cut back, 0 bases at V and 0 bases at J, with 12 bases in the middle. CDR3 size: 17 residues. In DNA form, the CDR3 reads TGTGCCAGCAGCTTAGCGCCCCGCAGCCACTCTGGAAACACCATATATTTT. Encoded protein: CASSLAPRSHSGNTIYF.

V gene TRBV5-4 combines with J gene TRBJ2-3; a possible D gene is TRBD2 (5 bases). The V gene's germline CDR1 is SGHNT and CDR2 YYREEE (reference sequence). Between the trimmed V and J ends, which lost 0 bases and 6 bases, there was a span of 11 bases. This CDR3 is 14 amino acids long. Written as DNA, the CDR3 is TGTGCCAGCAGCTTGGGACTATCCGTGGATACGCAGTATTTT. It is translated as CASSLGLSVDTQYF.

This chain links TRBV7-9 with TRBJ2-5; D is ambiguous. Germline V gene lookup returns CDR1 SEHNR and CDR2 FQNEAQ (reference sequence). This CDR3 is built from 13 residues. Trimming pared 6 bases from V and 1 base from J, leaving 9 bases between. DNA of the CDR3: TGTGCCAGCAGAGCTAATATCCAAGAGACCCAGTACTTC. Protein: CASRANIQETQYF.

This sequence joins TRBV29-1 and TRBJ2-3; no clear D gene. The CDR3 has 13 amino acids. Trimming cost V 4 bases and J 1 base, with 9 bases left between them. Germline V lookup: CDR1 SQVTM, CDR2 ANQGSEA. CDR3 bases: TGCAGCGTTGGGGCAGGACGCACAGATACGCAGTATTTT. It encodes CSVGAGRTDTQYF.

Regarding this clone: The sample holds other DNA sequences that translate to the same CDR3. The chain uses TRBV13 and TRBJ2-1; 8 nucleotides agree with TRBD2. The CDR3 contains 15 residues. V was clipped by 0 bases and J by 3 bases; unmatched bases: 1. Germline V gene sequence: CDR1 PRHDT, CDR2 FYEKMQ (reference sequence). The CDR3, as DNA: TGTGCCAGCAGCTTAGGACTAGCGGACTACAATGAGCAGTTCTTC. Translating it yields CASSLGLADYNEQFF.

The chain couples TRBV19 to TRBJ2-5; 8 bases line up with TRBD2. Germline V CDR1 and CDR2: LNHDA, SQIVND (reference sequence). CDR3 length: 16 amino acids. The V gene end was trimmed by 2 bases and the J gene end by 2 bases; junction bases not matched to a gene: 7. Here the CDR3 DNA reads TGTGCCAGTAGTATACTACCGGGACTAGGACAAGAGACCCAGTACTTC. It translates to CASSILPGLGQETQYF. Combining the CDR3 with reference TRBV19 and TRBJ2-5 gives the whole variable domain DGGITQSPKYLFRKEGQNVTLSCEQNLNHDAMYWYRQDPGQGLRLIYYSQIVNDFQKGDIAEGYSVSREKKESFPLTVTSAQKNPTAFYLCASSILPGLGQETQYFGPGTRLLVL.

This chain links TRBV5-1 with TRBJ2-1; D assignment may be TRBD1 or TRBD2 (7 bases each). Between the trimmed V and J ends, which lost 5 bases and 8 bases, there was a span of 20 bases. CDR3 length: 15 amino acids. The germline V gene has CDR1 SGHRS and CDR2 YFSETQ. The CDR3, as DNA: TGCGCCAGCAGTCCCGGGCCAGGGGGGAGGGATGAGCAGTTCTTC. This translates into CASSPGPGGRDEQFF.

Note on this clone: The same CDR3 arises from other DNA sequences in this sample as well. V and J are TRBV4-1 and TRBJ1-4, with no clear D. Germline V gene lookup returns CDR1 MGHRA and CDR2 YSYEKL. The CDR3 runs to 12 residues. V was shortened by 1 base and J by 7 bases, with 4 bases between the two germline ends. The CDR3 sequence is CASSQGGEKLFF. CDR3 nucleotides: TGCGCCAGCAGCCAAGGGGGTGAAAAACTGTTTTTT.

Points on this clone: The junction does not match germline at one end; this may be a read error. The rearrangement joins TRBV5-4 to TRBJ2-6; tentatively, D is TRBD1 (5 bases). This CDR3 contains 16 residues. In germline, CDR1 is SGHNT, CDR2 YYREEE (reference sequence). The chain's CDR3 is CASSARQPSGANVLTF. The CDR3 DNA sequence: TGTGCCAGCAGCGCTCGACAGCCCTCTGGGGCCAACGTCTTGACTTTC.

The DNA for the CDR3 is TGTGCCAGCAGCCCCGGGACAGCCTACAATGAGCAGTTCTTC. Amino acids: CASSPGTAYNEQFF. The V and J genes are TRBV13 and TRBJ2-1, with 7 positions matching TRBD1. The CDR3 consists of 14 residues. J gave up 2 bases and V 5 bases, and 3 bases lay outside the gene matches. The V gene's germline CDR1 is PRHDT and CDR2 FYEKMQ (reference sequence).

This chain uses TRBV11-2 with TRBJ2-3, with a possible D match to TRBD2 (5 bases). The CDR3 runs 17 residues. The germline CDR1 and CDR2 sequences are SGHAT and FQNNGV. Trimming removed 2 bases from V and 1 base from J, with 16 bases in between. This CDR3 is CASSLKERTGGTDTQYF. CDR3 DNA: TGTGCCAGCAGCTTAAAGGAACGGACCGGGGGCACAGATACGCAGTATTTT.

This chain uses TRBV9 with TRBJ1-3; no definite D call. The germline V gene has CDR1 SGDLS and CDR2 YYNGEE. Deletions cut 7 bases from V and 0 bases from J, with 11 bases between. This CDR3 has 14 residues. This CDR3 reads CASAGESSGNTIYF. Written as DNA, the CDR3 is TGTGCCAGCGCCGGAGAAAGCTCTGGAAACACCATATATTTT.

This chain joins TRBV5-6 and TRBJ1-2; 8 bases map to TRBD1. The ends lost 4 bases at V and 1 base at J; junction bases unmatched: 6. This CDR3 contains 15 residues. In germline, CDR1 is SGHDT, CDR2 YYEEEE. As DNA, the CDR3 is TGTGCCAGCAGCGCGGACAGGGCTCTTAACTATGGCTACACCTTC. Its translation is CASSADRALNYGYTF.

This chain connects TRBV18 to TRBJ2-5; maybe TRBD2 (5 bases). V gave up 3 bases and J gave up 1 base, with 12 bases separating them. The CDR3 totals 15 residues. In germline, CDR1 is KGHSH, CDR2 LQKENI. The CDR3 is CASSPLRSGQETQYF. The CDR3 DNA is TGTGCCAGCTCACCTCTCCGAAGCGGCCAAGAGACCCAGTACTTC.

This sequence joins TRBV4-3 and TRBJ2-2; 8 nucleotides line up with TRBD2. The germline V gene has CDR1 LGHNA and CDR2 YSLEER. CDR3 length: 18 amino acids. V lost 2 bases and J lost 1; bases outside the gene matches: 9. The chain's CDR3 is CASSQILASGLNTGELFF. The CDR3 bases are TGCGCCAGCAGCCAAATTTTAGCTAGCGGGCTGAACACCGGGGAGCTGTTTTTT.

This rearrangement joins TRBV2 to TRBJ2-1; TRBD2 might be the D (5 bases). This CDR3 is 11 amino acids long. Germline V gene sequence: CDR1 SNHLY, CDR2 FYNNEI. The V gene lost 8 bases and the J gene lost 5 bases, with 7 bases spanning the gap. The CDR3 DNA sequence: TGTGCCAGCGGACTTCACAATGAGCAGTTCTTC. It is translated as CASGLHNEQFF.

The count of this clone is one. This chain uses TRBV18 with TRBJ1-1; D perhaps matches TRBD1 (5 bases). This CDR3 contains 17 residues. V lost 2 bases and J lost 4, with 20 bases in between. Germline CDR1 and CDR2: KGHSH and LQKENI. The CDR3 spells CASSPWQGEGLGTEAFF. The DNA for the CDR3 is TGTGCCAGCTCACCATGGCAGGGCGAGGGGCTGGGCACTGAAGCTTTCTTT. The full variable domain, its missing parts supplied by reference TRBV18 and TRBJ1-1, is NAGVMQNPRHLVRRRGQEARLRCSPMKGHSHVYWYRQLPEEGLKFMVYLQKENIIDESGMPKERFSAEFPKEGPSILRIQQVVRGDSAAYFCASSPWQGEGLGTEAFFGQGTRLTVV.

This clone was seen only a few times. The genes are TRBV10-1 and TRBJ2-2, with 10 bases that match TRBD1. Germline trimming cut 4 bases from V and 0 bases from J; bases unmatched to any gene: 2. In germline, CDR1 is WNHNN, CDR2 SYGVQD (reference sequence). This CDR3 region has 16 residues. CDR3 coding DNA: TGCGCCAGCAGTGGGGGACAGGGGACGAACACCGGGGAGCTGTTTTTT. This encodes CASSGGQGTNTGELFF.

In regard to this clone: The junction shows a germline mismatch at one end, possibly a read error. The rearrangement uses TRBV7-7 and TRBJ2-5, with D possibly TRBD1 on 6 matching bases. The CDR3 is made up of 14 amino acids. CDR1 is SSHAT and CDR2 is FNYEAQ in the germline V gene (reference sequence). CDR3 sequence: CASSTDLGAETQYF. The CDR3 DNA sequence: TGTGCTAGCAGCACAGACCTGGGGGCAGAGACCCAGTACTTC.

The rearrangement uses TRBV9 and TRBJ1-1; weak D call: TRBD1 (6 bases). V lost 0 bases to trimming and J lost 7 bases, with 16 bases between them. Germline CDR1 reads SGDLS; CDR2 reads YYNGEE. The CDR3 is 15 residues long. The CDR3 nucleotides are TGTGCCAGCAGCGTAGAGGGAGCAGGGGCCGGTGAAGCTTTCTTT. It encodes CASSVEGAGAGEAFF. Based on the CDR3 plus reference TRBV9 and TRBJ1-1, the full variable domain is DSGVTQTPKHLITATGQRVTLRCSPRSGDLSVYWYQQSLDQGLQFLIQYYNGEERAKGNILERFSAQQFPDLHSELNLSSLELGDSALYFCASSVEGAGAGEAFFGQGTRLTVV.

The chain has TRBV5-1 and TRBJ2-1; either TRBD1 or TRBD2 may supply D (6 bases each). Trimming took 5 bases from V and 2 from J, leaving 14 bases between them. The germline gives CDR1 SGHRS, CDR2 YFSETQ. This CDR3 contains 15 residues. The CDR3 DNA sequence: TGCGCCAGCAGGGTGGGGGGCTCCCCCTACAATGAGCAGTTCTTC. Translation gives CASRVGGSPYNEQFF.

The chain employs TRBV7-8 and TRBJ2-7; 7 nucleotides agree with TRBD2. This CDR3 spans 15 amino acids. The V segment lost 0 bases and the J segment 5 bases; nucleotides outside the gene matches: 7. The V gene's germline CDR1 is SGHVS and CDR2 FQNEAQ. The CDR3 region is CASSLAGGSSHEQYF. The CDR3 bases are TGTGCCAGCAGCTTAGCGGGGGGGAGTTCCCACGAGCAGTACTTC.

The gene calls are TRBV3-1 (or the pseudogene TRBV3-2) and TRBJ2-3, with 11 bases identical to TRBD2. Germline-derived CDR1 and CDR2 are LGHDT and YNNKEL (reference sequence). CDR3 length: 18 amino acids. Trimming at V came to 0 bases and at J to 3 bases, leaving 8 bases not matched to a gene. CDR3 DNA: TGTGCCAGCAGCCAAGACTTGGCTAGCGGGGGGAGGACAGATACGCAGTATTTT. Amino acid sequence: CASSQDLASGGRTDTQYF.

The V and J genes are TRBV9 and TRBJ1-3; 7 nucleotides agree with TRBD1. Looked up from germline, CDR1 is SGDLS and CDR2 is YYNGEE. Losses at the gene ends were 3 bases for V and 0 bases for J; bases not matched to a gene: 3. The CDR3 covers 15 residues. The CDR3 DNA sequence: TGTGCCAGCAGCGAGGGGGCTTACTCTGGAAACACCATATATTTT. Translating it yields CASSEGAYSGNTIYF.